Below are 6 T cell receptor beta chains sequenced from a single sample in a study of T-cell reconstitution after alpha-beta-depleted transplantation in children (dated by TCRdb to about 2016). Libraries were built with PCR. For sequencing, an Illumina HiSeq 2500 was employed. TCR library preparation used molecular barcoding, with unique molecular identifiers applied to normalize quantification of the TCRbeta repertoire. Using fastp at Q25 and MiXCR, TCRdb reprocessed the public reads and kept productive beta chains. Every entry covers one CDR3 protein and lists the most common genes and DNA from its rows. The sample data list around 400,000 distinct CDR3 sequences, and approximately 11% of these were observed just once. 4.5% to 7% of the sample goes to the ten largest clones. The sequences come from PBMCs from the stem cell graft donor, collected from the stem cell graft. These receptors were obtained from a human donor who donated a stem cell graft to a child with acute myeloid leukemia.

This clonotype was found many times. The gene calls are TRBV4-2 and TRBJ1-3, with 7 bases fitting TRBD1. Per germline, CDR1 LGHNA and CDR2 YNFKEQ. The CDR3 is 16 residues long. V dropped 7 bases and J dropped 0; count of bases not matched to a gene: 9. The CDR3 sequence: CASNTGDPNSGNTIYF. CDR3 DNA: TGTGCCAGCAACACAGGGGATCCGAACTCTGGAAACACCATATATTTT.

The CDR3, as DNA: TGTGCCAGCAGGGACCGGACAGGGGGGGAAGCTTTCTTT. This codes for CASRDRTGGEAFF. V gene TRBV3-1 combines with J gene TRBJ1-1; the match to TRBD1 covers 10 bases. Germline V gene sequence: CDR1 LGHDT, CDR2 YNNKEL (reference sequence). This CDR3 spans 13 amino acids. The ends lost 6 bases at V and 8 bases at J; junction bases unmatched: 6.

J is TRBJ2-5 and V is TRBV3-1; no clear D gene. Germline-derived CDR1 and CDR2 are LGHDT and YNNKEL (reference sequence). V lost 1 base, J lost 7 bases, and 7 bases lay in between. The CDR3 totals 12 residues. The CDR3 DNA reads TGTGCCAGCAGCCAAGGACGTGGGACCCAGTACTTC. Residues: CASSQGRGTQYF.

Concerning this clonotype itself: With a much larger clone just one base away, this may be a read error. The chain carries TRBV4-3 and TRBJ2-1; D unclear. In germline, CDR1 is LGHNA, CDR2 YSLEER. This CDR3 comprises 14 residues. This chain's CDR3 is CASSQDLLSNDQFF. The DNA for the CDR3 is TGCGCCAGCAGCCAAGATTTGTTGAGCAATGACCAGTTCTTC.

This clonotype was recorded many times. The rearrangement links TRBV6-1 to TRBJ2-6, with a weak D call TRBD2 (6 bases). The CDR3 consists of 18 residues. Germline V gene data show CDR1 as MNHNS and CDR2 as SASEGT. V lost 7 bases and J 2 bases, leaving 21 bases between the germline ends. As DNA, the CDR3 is TGTGCCAGCACCCCCGGATGGAGGGGCAAGGCTGGGGCCAACGTCCTGACTTTC. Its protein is CASTPGWRGKAGANVLTF.

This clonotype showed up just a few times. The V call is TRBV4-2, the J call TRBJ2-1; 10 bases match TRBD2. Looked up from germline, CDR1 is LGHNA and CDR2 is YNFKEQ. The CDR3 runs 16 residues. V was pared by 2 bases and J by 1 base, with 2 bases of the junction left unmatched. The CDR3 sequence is CASSQRTSGSYNEQFF. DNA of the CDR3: TGTGCCAGCAGCCAACGGACTAGCGGATCCTACAATGAGCAGTTCTTC.